Shown below are 25 T cell receptor beta chains from a single sample sequenced in a study of blood T cell repertoires in COVID-19. Produced via immunoSEQ multiplex PCR; TCRdb's table is partial and in-frame only. The sample has roughly 150,000 clones, around four fifths seen once; the top ten hold approximately 18%. The sample consisted of peripheral blood. These receptors were obtained from a woman aged 65 to 85 who had recovered from COVID-19.

This sequence joins TRBV5-1 and TRBJ1-4, with TRBD1 identical over 10 bases. The germline CDR1 and CDR2 sequences are SGHRS and YFSETQ. The CDR3 spans 16 residues. J lost 8 bases, V lost 3 bases, and 10 bases had no gene match. For the CDR3, the DNA is TGCGCCAGCAGCTCAGGGACAGGGGCCGGAGGGGAAAAACTGTTTTTT. Translation gives CASSSGTGAGGEKLFF.

In this sample, this clone turned up once. The V gene is TRBV3-1 (or the pseudogene TRBV3-2), the J gene TRBJ2-2, with TRBD1 identical over 7 bases. Germline V lookup: CDR1 LGHDT, CDR2 YNNKEL (reference sequence). The CDR3 runs to 14 residues. The junction had 2 bases not matched to a gene; V was cut back by 2 bases and J by 5 bases. CDR3 nucleotides: TGTGCCAGCAGCCAACCGGACAGGACCGGGGAGCTGTTTTTT. Amino acids: CASSQPDRTGELFF.

The chain employs TRBV5-5 and TRBJ2-7; 9 nucleotides align to TRBD1. Germline V lookup: CDR1 SGHKS, CDR2 YYEKEE (reference sequence). The CDR3 length is 15 residues. Trimming removed 3 bases from V and 5 bases from J; junction bases left unmatched: 9. The CDR3 bases are TGTGCCAGCAGCTCGGCGGGGACAGGGATCCACGAGCAGTACTTC. Encoded protein: CASSSAGTGIHEQYF. Supplemented by reference TRBV5-5 and TRBJ2-7, the full variable domain reads DAGVTQSPTHLIKTRGQQVTLRCSPISGHKSVSWYQQVLGQGPQFIFQYYEKEERGRGNFPDRFSARQFPNYSSELNVNALLLGDSALYLCASSSAGTGIHEQYFGPGTRLTVT.

This clone has ten or more counts. This chain joins TRBV7-8 and TRBJ1-2, with TRBD1 as a possible D gene (5 bases). V was pared by 3 bases and J by 5 bases, with 13 bases between. This CDR3 contains 14 residues. Germline V gene lookup returns CDR1 SGHVS and CDR2 FQNEAQ. The CDR3 DNA reads TGTGCCAGCAGCTTTTCAGGAGGGGCGTATGGCTACACCTTC. Translation gives CASSFSGGAYGYTF.

The chain links TRBV9 to TRBJ1-1; 7 positions agree with TRBD1. This CDR3 has 13 amino acids. From germline, CDR1 is SGDLS and CDR2 YYNGEE. With V trimmed by 4 bases and J by 1 base, 1 base remained unmatched. The CDR3 here is CASSRQGNTEAFF. CDR3 nucleotides: TGTGCCAGCAGCCGACAGGGGAACACTGAAGCTTTCTTT.

The chain couples TRBV5-4 to TRBJ2-3, with 7 bases lining up with TRBD2. Germline V gives CDR1 SGHNT, CDR2 YYREEE (reference sequence). The CDR3 is 17 amino acids. Losses at the gene ends were 6 bases for V and 1 base for J; bases not matched to a gene: 14. Here the CDR3 reads CASMGRAAGGGTDTQYF. DNA of the CDR3: TGTGCCAGCATGGGGAGGGCCGCCGGGGGTGGCACAGATACGCAGTATTTT.

The chain uses TRBV6-6 and TRBJ1-5; 9 bases align to TRBD1. The J segment lost 1 base and the V segment lost 6 bases, leaving 7 bases of the junction unmatched. There are 16 residues in the CDR3. Germline-derived CDR1 and CDR2 are MNHNY and SVGAGI (reference sequence). The CDR3 sequence is CASRPWDRESNQPQHF. In DNA, the CDR3 is TGTGCCAGCAGACCGTGGGACAGGGAGAGCAATCAGCCCCAGCATTTT.

The rearrangement links TRBV5-4 to TRBJ2-1, with 9 bases matching TRBD2. Germline loops: CDR1 SGHNT, CDR2 YYREEE (reference sequence). With 4 bases clipped from V and 3 bases from J, the junction kept 11 bases outside the gene matches. The CDR3 covers 17 residues. CDR3 sequence reads: CASSPGGSGRGYNEQFF. Here the CDR3 DNA reads TGTGCCAGCAGCCCTGGGGGTAGCGGGAGAGGCTACAATGAGCAGTTCTTC.

This clone occurred once. The V gene is TRBV30, the J gene TRBJ1-2; TRBD1 matches 8 bases. After removal of 3 bases from V and 8 bases from J, the junction contained 8 bases not matched to a gene. Germline V gene sequence: CDR1 GTSNPN, CDR2 SVGIG (reference sequence). The CDR3 runs 13 residues. CDR3 sequence reads: CAWRWAGGAGYTF. The CDR3 DNA reads TGTGCCTGGAGGTGGGCAGGGGGCGCCGGCTACACCTTC.

V is TRBV6-5 and J is TRBJ2-2, with TRBD2 identical over 8 bases. Trimming took 6 bases from V and 3 from J; bases not matched to a gene: 6. The CDR3 totals 15 residues. Looked up from germline, CDR1 is MNHEY and CDR2 is SVGAGI. The CDR3 DNA reads as TGTGCCAGCAGACCCCGGGGGGGATACACCGGGGAGCTGTTTTTT. Protein product: CASRPRGGYTGELFF.

The chain employs TRBV2 and TRBJ2-7; 10 bases fit TRBD2. J gave up 5 bases and V 6 bases, and 7 bases lay outside the gene matches. The CDR3 is 14 residues long. Germline-derived CDR1 and CDR2 are SNHLY and FYNNEI. CDR3 region: CASRSLAGVDEQYF. The CDR3 bases are TGTGCCAGCAGGAGCCTAGCGGGGGTGGACGAGCAGTACTTC.

Points on this clone: This sample also contains other DNA sequences that code for the same CDR3. The chain carries TRBV29-1 and TRBJ2-7; D is possibly TRBD2 (7 bases). The CDR3 runs to 12 residues. The V gene's germline CDR1 is SQVTM and CDR2 ANQGSEA. Trimming took 6 bases from V and 4 from J, leaving 13 bases between them. In nucleotides, the CDR3 is TGCAGCGTCGGGGGAGGGGGTTACGAGCAGTACTTC. Protein product: CSVGGGGYEQYF.

The chain is built from TRBV6-5 and TRBJ1-1, with 8 bases that match TRBD1. CDR3 size: 13 residues. The germline V gene encodes CDR1 MNHEY and CDR2 SVGAGI. The junction had 7 bases not matched to a gene; V was cut back by 10 bases and J by 3 bases. DNA for the CDR3: TGTGCCACCAACAGGGGGAGGCACACTGAAGCTTTCTTT. It yields the protein CATNRGRHTEAFF.

This clone has only a few counts. CDR3 amino acids: CATSPGGTPDTQYF. The DNA of the CDR3 is TGTGCCACCTCCCCTGGGGGGACCCCAGATACGCAGTATTTT. The rearrangement joins TRBV19 to TRBJ2-3; tentatively, D is TRBD2 (6 bases). This CDR3 contains 14 residues. Germline V gene sequence: CDR1 LNHDA, CDR2 SQIVND (reference sequence). V lost 10 bases, J lost 4 bases, and 18 bases lay in between.

V and J are TRBV2 and TRBJ2-5; D is undetermined. Germline CDR1 reads SNHLY; CDR2 reads FYNNEI. The CDR3 is 10 amino acids. Trimming pared 7 bases from V and 5 bases from J, leaving 5 bases between. The CDR3 region is CASTMETQYF. The CDR3 bases are TGTGCCAGCACCATGGAGACCCAGTACTTC.

This clone was counted once. The chain links TRBV5-1 to TRBJ2-1; the match to TRBD2 covers 7 bases. Germline V gene data show CDR1 as SGHRS and CDR2 as YFSETQ. There are 16 residues in the CDR3. V lost 4 bases, J lost 6 bases, and 13 bases stayed unmatched. The CDR3 nucleotides are TGCGCCAGCAGCACTTGGGGAGGGGCTAGCGGCAATGAGCAGTTCTTC. Translation gives CASSTWGGASGNEQFF.

This chain joins TRBV5-1 and TRBJ2-7; 7 bases line up with TRBD2. The CDR3 sequence is 15 residues long. The ends lost 4 bases at V and 2 bases at J; junction bases unmatched: 9. CDR1 is SGHRS and CDR2 is YFSETQ in the germline V gene. In nucleotides, the CDR3 is TGCGCCAGCAGCGCTGGGGGGGTCGGGCCCTACGAGCAGTACTTC. Its protein product is CASSAGGVGPYEQYF.

The V and J genes are TRBV30 and TRBJ2-4, with D hard to call. Germline CDR1 reads GTSNPN; CDR2 reads SVGIG (reference sequence). Trimming left V 0 bases short and J 4 bases short, with 13 bases between. The CDR3 loop spans 15 amino acids. CDR3 region: CAWSVQLGRKNIQYF. The DNA for the CDR3 is TGTGCCTGGAGTGTACAGCTTGGCCGGAAAAACATTCAGTACTTC.

The chain uses TRBV29-1 and TRBJ2-3; 8 bases align to TRBD1. Germline V CDR1 and CDR2: SQVTM, ANQGSEA. The CDR3 is 14 amino acids. V shed 6 bases and J 0 bases; nucleotides not matched to a gene: 5. In DNA form, the CDR3 reads TGCAGCGTCGAGACAGGGGCCAGCACAGATACGCAGTATTTT. It encodes CSVETGASTDTQYF.

The chain recombines TRBV7-3 with TRBJ2-3; D is possibly TRBD2 (5 bases). Germline CDR1 SGHTA, CDR2 FQGTGA. The germline V and J ends were trimmed by 5 bases and 3 bases, with 18 bases remaining between them. The length of the CDR3 is 16 residues. CDR3 coding DNA: TGTGCCAGCAGCCCTGGGAAGGGCCGCGGGACAGATACGCAGTATTTT. It encodes CASSPGKGRGTDTQYF. Combining the CDR3 with reference TRBV7-3 and TRBJ2-3 gives the whole variable domain GAGVSQTPSNKVTEKGKYVELRCDPISGHTALYWYRQSLGQGPEFLIYFQGTGAADDSGLPNDRFFAVRPEGSVSTLKIQRTERGDSAVYLCASSPGKGRGTDTQYFGPGTRLTVL.

The V call is TRBV7-2, the J call TRBJ2-1; 11 bases fit TRBD2. Losses at the gene ends were 9 bases for V and 6 bases for J; bases not matched to a gene: 16. Germline V gene lookup returns CDR1 SGHTA and CDR2 FQGNSA. The CDR3 sequence is 17 residues long. The CDR3, as DNA: TGTGCCAGGGGATTGGGGACTAGCGGAGGGACCCTCAATGAGCAGTTCTTC. It encodes CARGLGTSGGTLNEQFF.

This clone has just one count. The chain links TRBV7-9 to TRBJ1-2; TRBD1 agrees at 9 bases. The CDR3 runs to 16 residues. J gave up 4 bases and V 6 bases, and 12 bases lay outside the gene matches. The germline V gene encodes CDR1 SEHNR and CDR2 FQNEAQ (reference sequence). CDR3 sequence reads: CASRGQGSGGGYGYTF. DNA of the CDR3: TGTGCCAGCAGGGGACAGGGTTCGGGTGGCGGCTATGGCTACACCTTC.

This chain uses TRBV6-6 with TRBJ1-1; no clear D. The CDR3 length is 12 residues. V was clipped by 7 bases and J by 4 bases, with 10 bases between them. Germline V CDR1 and CDR2: MNHNY, SVGAGI (reference sequence). The CDR3 sequence is CASNLRGTEAFF. CDR3 bases: TGTGCCAGCAACTTACGCGGCACTGAAGCTTTCTTT.

In DNA form, the CDR3 reads TGTGCCAGCAGCCTCTCGGGGGCAGATACGCAGTATTTT. This codes for CASSLSGADTQYF. The V and J genes are TRBV12-3 or TRBV12-4 and TRBJ2-3, with D perhaps TRBD2 (6 bases). V gave up 6 bases and J gave up 4 bases, with 11 bases separating them. This CDR3 has 13 residues.

The chain couples TRBV4-3 to TRBJ1-2; no clear D. V dropped 0 bases and J dropped 2 bases, with 10 bases sitting between them. The CDR3 is made up of 15 amino acids. Germline CDR1 reads LGHNA; CDR2 reads YSLEER. The CDR3 loop is CASSQDLARNYGYTF. The CDR3 nucleotides read TGCGCCAGCAGCCAAGATCTCGCCAGGAACTATGGCTACACCTTC.